These 17 T cell receptor beta chains were sequenced from one sample in a study of cytomegalovirus exposure and HLA in healthy donors. Amplification used 60 Vbeta primers and 13 Jbeta primers. Clones were read by immunoSEQ multiplex PCR, and TCRdb kept only the in-frame ones, dropping some. This table has over 65,000 clones, over 75% appearing once. The sequencing input was PBMCs. The receptors stem from a man aged 40-49 years in good health and CMV-seronegative.

This chain joins TRBV28 and TRBJ2-5; 11 bases line up with TRBD2. From germline, CDR1 is MDHEN and CDR2 SYDVKM. This CDR3 is 16 amino acids long. The junction had 13 bases not matched to a gene; V was cut back by 6 bases and J by 7 bases. In nucleotides, the CDR3 is TGTGCCAGCAGCCCCCGACTAGCGGGACCCACCGGGACCCAGTACTTC. It translates to CASSPRLAGPTGTQYF. Supplemented by reference TRBV28 and TRBJ2-5, the full variable domain reads DVKVTQSSRYLVKRTGEKVFLECVQDMDHENMFWYRQDPGLGLRLIYFSYDVKMKEKGDIPEGYSVSREKKERFSLILESASTNQTSMYLCASSPRLAGPTGTQYFGPGTRLLVL.

The table lists this clone with a few counts. The chain has TRBV27 and TRBJ2-1; 7 nucleotides agree with TRBD2. The V gene's germline CDR1 is MNHEY and CDR2 SMNVEV (reference sequence). V lost 3 bases to trimming and J lost 6 bases; unmatched junction nucleotides: 14. This CDR3 has 17 residues. This CDR3 reads CASSFRLAAVKGNEQFF. The CDR3 coding sequence is TGTGCCAGCAGTTTTCGGCTAGCGGCCGTTAAAGGCAATGAGCAGTTCTTC.

The chain combines TRBV4-1 with TRBJ1-5, with 8 nucleotides matching TRBD1. V lost 1 base and J lost 1; bases outside the gene matches: 6. Germline CDR1 and CDR2: MGHRA and YSYEKL. The CDR3 contains 17 residues. The CDR3 sequence is CASSQGMRQGSNQPQHF. The CDR3, as DNA: TGCGCCAGCAGCCAAGGAATGAGACAGGGGAGCAATCAGCCCCAGCATTTT.

The chain has TRBV15 and TRBJ1-6; the match to TRBD1 covers 10 bases. CDR3 length equals 14 residues. Trimming removed 3 bases from V and 10 bases from J; junction bases left unmatched: 3. Germline-derived CDR1 and CDR2 are LNHNV and YYDKDF (reference sequence). CDR3 DNA: TGTGCCACCAGCAGGGGACAGGGGTCCTCACCCCTCCACTTT. It translates to CATSRGQGSSPLHF.

This sequence joins TRBV9 and TRBJ2-1, with 9 bases fitting TRBD2. Unmatched junction bases numbered 7, after V lost 1 base and J lost 8 bases. CDR3 length: 15 amino acids. Germline V CDR1 and CDR2: SGDLS, YYNGEE. The CDR3 spells CASSVTGGGADEQFF. CDR3 DNA sequence: TGTGCCAGCAGCGTAACTGGCGGGGGGGCGGATGAGCAGTTCTTC.

The J gene is TRBJ2-4, the V gene TRBV5-4; tentatively, D is TRBD1 (6 bases). V was trimmed by 4 bases and J by 8 bases, leaving 16 bases between them. The CDR3 is 14 residues long. CDR1 is SGHNT and CDR2 is YYREEE in the germline V gene (reference sequence). The chain's CDR3 is CASSLQGGGDIQYF. The DNA for the CDR3 is TGTGCCAGCAGCCTTCAAGGGGGTGGGGACATTCAGTACTTC.

This clone was counted a few times. The chain recombines TRBV7-8 with TRBJ2-1; D unresolved. Germline V gene lookup returns CDR1 SGHVS and CDR2 FQNEAQ. With 1 base removed from V and 8 bases from J, the gap between germline ends came to 3 bases. The CDR3 consists of 11 residues. The DNA of the CDR3 is TGTGCCAGCAGCTTAGTCGATGAGCAGTTCTTC. Encoded protein: CASSLVDEQFF.

The V gene is TRBV27, the J gene TRBJ2-7, with 8 bases identical to TRBD2. The CDR3 covers 18 residues. Per the germline V gene, CDR1 is MNHEY and CDR2 is SMNVEV (reference sequence). The V segment lost 0 bases and the J segment 1 base; nucleotides outside the gene matches: 11. CDR3 sequence (DNA): TGTGCCAGCAGTTTATCCAAGCTCGCGGGCGGGAGGTCCTACGAGCAGTACTTC. Its translation is CASSLSKLAGGRSYEQYF.

The V gene is TRBV10-3, the J gene TRBJ2-2, with 7 nucleotides matching TRBD1. The CDR3 has 14 residues. Trimming took 7 bases from V and 4 from J; bases not matched to a gene: 6. Germline CDR1 is ENHRY and CDR2 is SYGVKD. The CDR3 nucleotides are TGTGCCATCACGAGACAGGGCAGCACCGGGGAGCTGTTTTTT. It is translated as CAITRQGSTGELFF.

V and J are TRBV4-1 and TRBJ2-7, with 7 bases identical to TRBD1. Unmatched junction bases numbered 7, after V lost 3 bases and J lost 2 bases. CDR1 is MGHRA, CDR2 YSYEKL, per germline. The CDR3 runs 15 residues. CDR3 DNA sequence: TGCGCCAGCAGCCAGGAACAGGGGATAACCTACGAGCAGTACTTC. Its translation: CASSQEQGITYEQYF.

This clone was seen only a few times. At the DNA level, this CDR3 is encoded by other sequences in the same sample as well. The chain couples TRBV7-9 to TRBJ2-2; 9 nucleotides agree with TRBD2. The CDR3 is 19 residues long. Trimming took 5 bases from V and 0 from J; bases not matched to a gene: 13. Germline V gene lookup returns CDR1 SEHNR and CDR2 FQNEAQ (reference sequence). The CDR3, as DNA: TGTGCCAGCAGCCGAAAGTCGGCGGGACTAGCAGCGAACACCGGGGAGCTGTTTTTT. Residues: CASSRKSAGLAANTGELFF.

The chain joins TRBV5-4 to TRBJ2-7; TRBD2 aligns across 13 bases. V dropped 2 bases and J dropped 6; count of bases not matched to a gene: 2. Germline V gives CDR1 SGHNT, CDR2 YYREEE (reference sequence). The CDR3 consists of 14 residues. This CDR3 reads CASSLGLAGAEQYF. The CDR3 nucleotides read TGTGCCAGCAGCTTAGGACTAGCGGGAGCCGAGCAGTACTTC.

V and J are TRBV15 and TRBJ2-2, with no clear D. The V end was cut by 0 bases, the J end by 0 bases, with 8 bases between. CDR1 and CDR2 (germline): LNHNV, YYDKDF (reference sequence). The CDR3 contains 16 residues. Written as DNA, the CDR3 is TGTGCCACCAGCAGAGAAAAGCTATCGAACACCGGGGAGCTGTTTTTT. Amino acid sequence: CATSREKLSNTGELFF. The whole variable domain, filled in from reference TRBV15 and TRBJ2-2, reads DAMVIQNPRYQVTQFGKPVTLSCSQTLNHNVMYWYQQKSSQAPKLLFHYYDKDFNNEADTPDNFQSRRPNTSFCFLDIRSPGLGDTAMYLCATSREKLSNTGELFFGEGSRLTVL.

The J gene is TRBJ1-1, the V gene TRBV7-2; a possible D gene is TRBD1 (5 bases). Germline V gene sequence: CDR1 SGHTA, CDR2 FQGNSA. Trimming removed 4 bases at V and 2 bases at J, with 8 bases between. The CDR3 has 13 amino acids. The chain's CDR3 is CASSWGTNTEAFF. The CDR3 DNA is TGTGCCAGCAGCTGGGGCACTAACACTGAAGCTTTCTTT. The full variable domain, in which reference TRBV7-2 and TRBJ1-1 provide the parts outside the CDR3, is GAGVSQSPSNKVTEKGKDVELRCDPISGHTALYWYRQSLGQGLEFLIYFQGNSAPDKSGLPSDRFSAERTGGSVSTLTIQRTQQEDSAVYLCASSWGTNTEAFFGQGTRLTVV.

The chain recombines TRBV27 with TRBJ1-1; no definite D call. The V gene's germline CDR1 is MNHEY and CDR2 SMNVEV (reference sequence). The CDR3 covers 13 residues. V was shortened by 6 bases and J by 0 bases, with 8 bases between the two germline ends. The CDR3 sequence is CASRDNLNTEAFF. As DNA, the CDR3 is TGTGCCAGCAGAGACAACCTGAACACTGAAGCTTTCTTT.

The chain links TRBV7-2 to TRBJ1-4; TRBD1 might be the D (6 bases). This CDR3 has 15 residues. Trimming cost V 5 bases and J 8 bases, with 18 bases left between them. CDR1 and CDR2 (germline): SGHTA, FQGNSA. CDR3 loop: CASSPQQGLGEKLFF. The CDR3 region has the DNA TGTGCCAGCAGCCCACAACAGGGACTAGGGGAAAAACTGTTTTTT.

The V and J genes are TRBV9 and TRBJ1-6; 8 nucleotides agree with TRBD1. This CDR3 contains 19 residues. Germline values: CDR1 SGDLS, CDR2 YYNGEE. V shed 3 bases, J shed 0 bases, and the junction held 11 bases outside the gene matches. CDR3 DNA: TGTGCCAGCAGCGCCGAGACAGGGGCTAAAAGCTCCTATAATTCACCCCTCCACTTT. This sequence encodes CASSAETGAKSSYNSPLHF.